Listed here are 16 T cell receptor beta chains from one sample, sequenced in a study of cytomegalovirus exposure and HLA in healthy donors. The PCR made use of 60 Vbeta and 13 Jbeta primers. TCRdb's copy holds only in-frame clones and misses some; the assay was immunoSEQ multiplex PCR. The sample holds around 80,000 clones. The sample was PBMCs. Receptors originate from a middle-aged man in good health and CMV-seronegative.

The chain carries TRBV9 and TRBJ1-1; the match to TRBD1 covers 7 bases. CDR1 is SGDLS and CDR2 is YYNGEE in the germline V gene. Trimming removed 4 bases from V and 1 base from J; junction bases left unmatched: 4. The CDR3 has 14 residues. This CDR3 reads CASSRDSGNTEAFF. In DNA form, the CDR3 reads TGTGCCAGCAGCCGGGACAGCGGGAACACTGAAGCTTTCTTT.

This chain joins TRBV30 and TRBJ1-5; 7 bases align to TRBD1. The germline CDR1 and CDR2 sequences are GTSNPN and SVGIG (reference sequence). CDR3 length: 16 residues. The ends lost 1 base at V and 0 bases at J; junction bases unmatched: 6. In DNA, the CDR3 is TGTGCCTGGAGTGGTCGGACAGGATATAGCAATCAGCCCCAGCATTTT. Translating gives CAWSGRTGYSNQPQHF.

The chain recombines TRBV10-2 with TRBJ2-2; possible D gene TRBD2, 5 bases. CDR1 WSHSY and CDR2 SAAADI come from the germline V gene. Trimming left V 8 bases short and J 1 base short, with 14 bases between. This CDR3 spans 15 amino acids. This CDR3 is CASGLWTENTGELFF. The CDR3, as DNA: TGCGCCAGCGGCCTCTGGACTGAGAACACCGGGGAGCTGTTTTTT.

This chain joins TRBV9 and TRBJ2-6, with 9 bases lining up with TRBD2. This CDR3 has 17 residues. V was clipped by 5 bases and J by 4 bases; unmatched bases: 10. CDR1 SGDLS and CDR2 YYNGEE come from the germline V gene. This CDR3 is CASSSLAGGPGANVLTF. CDR3 nucleotides: TGTGCCAGCAGTTCCTTGGCGGGGGGGCCCGGGGCCAACGTCCTGACTTTC. The complete variable domain, with remaining parts taken from reference TRBV9 and TRBJ2-6, reads DSGVTQTPKHLITATGQRVTLRCSPRSGDLSVYWYQQSLDQGLQFLIQYYNGEERAKGNILERFSAQQFPDLHSELNLSSLELGDSALYFCASSSLAGGPGANVLTFGAGSRLTVL.

J is TRBJ2-1 and V is TRBV7-9; 10 nucleotides match TRBD1. The V gene's germline CDR1 is SEHNR and CDR2 FQNEAQ (reference sequence). The CDR3 covers 16 residues. V shed 5 bases, J shed 2 bases, and the junction held 6 bases outside the gene matches. The CDR3 region has the DNA TGTGCCAGCAGCCCCGGGACAGGGGAGGCCTACAATGAGCAGTTCTTC. It specifies CASSPGTGEAYNEQFF.

V usage is TRBV30 and J usage is TRBJ2-5; 13 bases line up with TRBD2. Germline V gene data show CDR1 as GTSNPN and CDR2 as SVGIG (reference sequence). With V trimmed by 4 bases and J by 5 bases, 13 bases remained unmatched. This CDR3 is 17 amino acids long. CDR3 sequence: CAWNSGLAGAGVETQYF. The CDR3 DNA is TGTGCCTGGAACTCAGGACTAGCGGGAGCGGGTGTGGAGACCCAGTACTTC.

A word on this clone: Different DNA sequences within this sample yield the same CDR3. The chain carries TRBV7-2 and TRBJ2-5, with TRBD2 matching over 8 bases. CDR1 and CDR2 (germline): SGHTA, FQGNSA. The CDR3 is 13 amino acids. The J segment lost 5 bases and the V segment lost 5 bases, leaving 4 bases of the junction unmatched. CDR3 protein: CASSRGGEETQYF. CDR3 nucleotide sequence: TGTGCCAGCAGCCGGGGGGGTGAGGAGACCCAGTACTTC.

The V gene is TRBV28, the J gene TRBJ2-7, with D maybe TRBD2 (6 bases). Germline CDR1 and CDR2: MDHEN and SYDVKM. The CDR3 runs 16 residues. The V gene lost 4 bases and the J gene lost 1 base, with 17 bases spanning the gap. This CDR3 is CASSSPATRGSYEQYF. In DNA, the CDR3 is TGTGCCAGCAGTTCCCCAGCGACTAGAGGGTCCTACGAGCAGTACTTC.

This chain connects TRBV27 to TRBJ2-1; the match to TRBD2 covers 9 bases. Trimming removed 6 bases from V and 5 bases from J; junction bases left unmatched: 5. Germline loops: CDR1 MNHEY, CDR2 SMNVEV (reference sequence). The length of the CDR3 is 14 residues. The CDR3 loop reads CASRTSGGHNEQFF. For the CDR3, the DNA is TGTGCCAGCAGGACTAGCGGAGGACACAATGAGCAGTTCTTC.

V usage is TRBV29-1 and J usage is TRBJ2-7; 8 bases fit TRBD2. This CDR3 region has 13 residues. From germline, CDR1 is SQVTM and CDR2 ANQGSEA. The J segment lost 6 bases and the V segment lost 7 bases, leaving 11 bases of the junction unmatched. For the CDR3, the DNA is TGCAGCGCCATTCTGACTAGCGCCCGCGAGCAGTACTTC. Its translation: CSAILTSAREQYF.

This sequence joins TRBV6-5 and TRBJ2-7; 7 positions match TRBD2. Germline V gives CDR1 MNHEY, CDR2 SVGAGI. The ends lost 8 bases at V and 5 bases at J; junction bases unmatched: 9. The CDR3 length is 13 residues. The CDR3 bases are TGTGCCAGCGGGAGGGGTAAAGCGGACGAGCAGTACTTC. It yields the protein CASGRGKADEQYF.

The chain is built from TRBV5-4 and TRBJ2-3; TRBD2 matches at 11 bases. The CDR3 is made up of 20 amino acids. Germline CDR1 and CDR2: SGHNT and YYREEE (reference sequence). With V trimmed by 0 bases and J by 0 bases, 12 bases remained unmatched. The CDR3 DNA follows: TGTGCCAGCAGCTTGGGTGATAGCGGGAGGGATTATCCTAGCACAGATACGCAGTATTTT. Translated, it gives CASSLGDSGRDYPSTDTQYF. Full variable domain (outside the CDR3, taken from reference TRBV5-4 and TRBJ2-3): ETGVTQSPTHLIKTRGQQVTLRCSSQSGHNTVSWYQQALGQGPQFIFQYYREEENGRGNFPPRFSGLQFPNYSSELNVNALELDDSALYLCASSLGDSGRDYPSTDTQYFGPGTRLTVL.

The CDR3 is CAWSQGLSDTQYF. The CDR3 DNA sequence: TGTGCCTGGAGTCAGGGGTTGTCAGATACGCAGTATTTT. The chain links TRBV30 to TRBJ2-3; D may be TRBD1 (6 bases). CDR3 length equals 13 residues. Per the germline V gene, CDR1 is GTSNPN and CDR2 is SVGIG (reference sequence). Between the trimmed V and J ends, which lost 2 bases and 4 bases, there was a span of 10 bases. The full variable domain, with the rest looked up from reference TRBV30 and TRBJ2-3, is SQTIHQWPATLVQPVGSPLSLECTVEGTSNPNLYWYRQAAGRGLQLLFYSVGIGQISSEVPQNLSASRPQDRQFILSSKKLLLSDSGFYLCAWSQGLSDTQYFGPGTRLTVL.

This rearrangement joins TRBV7-6 to TRBJ1-4; 11 bases fit TRBD1. The CDR3 is 14 amino acids. J gave up 7 bases and V 5 bases, and 3 bases lay outside the gene matches. CDR1 is SGHVS and CDR2 is FNYEAQ in the germline V gene. In DNA, the CDR3 is TGTGCCAGCAGCCGGACAGGGGGCATTGAAAAACTGTTTTTT. It codes for CASSRTGGIEKLFF.

The J gene is TRBJ1-1, the V gene TRBV7-8, with D possibly TRBD1 on 5 matching bases. The CDR3 loop spans 17 amino acids. V was clipped by 9 bases and J by 0 bases, with 23 bases between them. Germline-derived CDR1 and CDR2 are SGHVS and FQNEAQ. CDR3: CASTPGGSSFMNTEAFF. In DNA form, the CDR3 reads TGTGCCAGTACCCCCGGGGGGAGCAGCTTCATGAACACTGAAGCTTTCTTT.

CDR3 sequence reads: CASSLEDRTSPLHF. The DNA for the CDR3 is TGTGCCAGCAGTTTAGAGGACAGGACTTCACCCCTCCACTTT. The rearrangement uses TRBV28 and TRBJ1-6; 7 nucleotides match TRBD1. Trimming at V came to 2 bases and at J to 9 bases, leaving 4 bases not matched to a gene. The CDR3 contains 14 residues. CDR1 is MDHEN, CDR2 SYDVKM, per germline.